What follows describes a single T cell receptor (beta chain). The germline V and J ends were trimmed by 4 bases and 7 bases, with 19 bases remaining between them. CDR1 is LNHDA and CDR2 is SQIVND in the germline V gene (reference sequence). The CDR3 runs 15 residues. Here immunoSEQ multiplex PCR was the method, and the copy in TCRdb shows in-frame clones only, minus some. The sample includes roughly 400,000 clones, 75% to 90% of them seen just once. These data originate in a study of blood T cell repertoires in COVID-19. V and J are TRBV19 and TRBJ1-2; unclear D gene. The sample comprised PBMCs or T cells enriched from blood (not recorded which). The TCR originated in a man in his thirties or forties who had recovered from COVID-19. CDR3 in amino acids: CASSTTRQALAGYTF. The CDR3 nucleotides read TGTGCCAGTAGTACGACCCGCCAGGCCCTGGCTGGCTACACCTTC.